One and the same sample provided the 7 T cell receptor beta chains below, sequenced in a study of CD4 T cells in relation to SARS-CoV-2 and coronaviruses. Only in-frame clones appear in the TCRdb table, and some are missing; sequencing was by immunoSEQ multiplex PCR. The data contain tens of thousands of clones, roughly 88% of them singletons. Unexposed donor CD4+ T cells date from about 2011-2018, before the COVID-19 pandemic. The sample consisted of memory CD4+ T cells from PBMCs. The receptor set was obtained from a human donor in good health.

The rearrangement uses TRBV11-3 and TRBJ2-5, with 7 bases fitting TRBD1. Germline CDR1 reads SGHNT; CDR2 reads YENEEA. The CDR3 is 15 residues long. Trimming took 4 bases from V and 1 from J; bases not matched to a gene: 6. In DNA form, the CDR3 reads TGTGCCAGCAGCTACCCCTGGGACAGCCAAGAGACCCAGTACTTC. It yields the protein CASSYPWDSQETQYF.

This rearrangement joins TRBV5-4 to TRBJ2-7; D ambiguous. V lost 3 bases, J lost 6 bases, and 16 bases lay in between. CDR1 and CDR2 from the germline V gene are SGHNT and YYREEE (reference sequence). The CDR3 runs to 14 residues. The CDR3 DNA reads as TGTGCCAGCAGCTCACCCGACATACTTTCCGAGCAGTACTTC. Its translation: CASSSPDILSEQYF.

This chain links TRBV11-2 with TRBJ1-6; D remains unclear. Germline V gene sequence: CDR1 SGHAT, CDR2 FQNNGV. The CDR3 totals 11 residues. Deletions cut 5 bases from V and 12 bases from J, with 8 bases between. This CDR3 is CASSRGQPLHF. For the CDR3, the DNA is TGTGCCAGCAGCCGAGGTCAACCCCTCCACTTT.

This clone was seen only once. The rearrangement uses TRBV29-1 and TRBJ1-2; D gene ambiguous. There are 12 residues in the CDR3. The germline CDR1 and CDR2 sequences are SQVTM and ANQGSEA. V was pared by 3 bases and J by 8 bases, with 13 bases between. CDR3 bases: TGCAGCGTTGACGCAGGACTTACGGGCTACACCTTC. Its protein product is CSVDAGLTGYTF.

V and J are TRBV28 and TRBJ1-3, with D possibly being TRBD1 (5 bases). Deletions cut 7 bases from V and 3 bases from J, with 13 bases between. The CDR3 has 14 amino acids. Germline V CDR1 and CDR2: MDHEN, SYDVKM. The CDR3 reads CASNRDGYGNTIYF. CDR3 coding DNA: TGTGCCAGCAACCGGGACGGGTATGGAAACACCATATATTTT.

The V gene is TRBV28, the J gene TRBJ2-3, with D hard to call. Germline CDR1 MDHEN, CDR2 SYDVKM. The CDR3 covers 12 residues. Trimming took off 4 bases at V and 3 bases at J, with 5 bases between the two ends. The CDR3 coding sequence is TGTGCCAGCAGTTGGGGAACAGATACGCAGTATTTT. It yields the protein CASSWGTDTQYF.

The rearrangement links TRBV6-5 to TRBJ1-5, with TRBD1 matching 8 bases. The germline CDR1 and CDR2 sequences are MNHEY and SVGAGI. CDR3 length equals 15 residues. With V trimmed by 5 bases and J by 6 bases, 9 bases remained unmatched. The DNA of the CDR3 is TGTGCCAGCAGTAGGGACCCAGGGGGCGGTCAGCCCCAGCATTTT. Its protein product is CASSRDPGGGQPQHF.